This T cell receptor (beta chain) is drawn from a study of shared clonotypes between healthy human individuals. Assay used: immunoSEQ multiplex PCR; TCRdb lists only in-frame clones, some missing. This sample yields more than 2 million clones, of which nearly 97% are seen a single time; over 0.1% belongs to the top ten. The CDR3 sequence is 14 residues long. Trimming removed 4 bases from V and 2 bases from J, with 9 bases in between. Germline CDR1 SGHDT, CDR2 YYEEEE. Sequencing was done on a sample of naive CD4+ T cells sorted from blood. The sample's subset: CD45RA+ positively selected. This clonotype originated in a man aged 18-30 years in good health. V usage is TRBV5-6 and J usage is TRBJ1-4; D remains unclear. The CDR3 here is CASSRPPTNEKLFF. CDR3 nucleotide sequence: TGTGCCAGCAGCCGACCACCGACTAATGAAAAACTGTTTTTT.